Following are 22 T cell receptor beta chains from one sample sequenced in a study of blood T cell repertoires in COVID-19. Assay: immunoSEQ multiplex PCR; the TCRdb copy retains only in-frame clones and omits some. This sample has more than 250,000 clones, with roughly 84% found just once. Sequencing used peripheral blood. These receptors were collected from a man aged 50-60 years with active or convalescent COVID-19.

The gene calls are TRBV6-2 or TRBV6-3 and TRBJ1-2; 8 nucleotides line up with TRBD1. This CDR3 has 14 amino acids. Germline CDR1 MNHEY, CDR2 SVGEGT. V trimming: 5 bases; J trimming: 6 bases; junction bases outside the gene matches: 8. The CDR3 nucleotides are TGTGCCAGCAGTAGGACAGGGCCTAAGGATGGCTACACCTTC. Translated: CASSRTGPKDGYTF.

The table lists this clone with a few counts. The CDR3 DNA reads as TGCGCCAGCAGACCACAGGGGGCGGGCGGCTACACCTTC. Residues: CASRPQGAGGYTF. V usage is TRBV5-1 and J usage is TRBJ1-2; 9 bases fit TRBD1. In germline, CDR1 is SGHRS, CDR2 YFSETQ. Trimming at V came to 5 bases and at J to 8 bases, leaving 7 bases not matched to a gene. This CDR3 contains 13 residues. The full variable domain, completed using reference TRBV5-1 and TRBJ1-2, is KAGVTQTPRYLIKTRGQQVTLSCSPISGHRSVSWYQQTPGQGLQFLFEYFSETQRNKGNFPGRFSGRQFSNSRSEMNVSTLELGDSALYLCASRPQGAGGYTFGSGTRLTVV.

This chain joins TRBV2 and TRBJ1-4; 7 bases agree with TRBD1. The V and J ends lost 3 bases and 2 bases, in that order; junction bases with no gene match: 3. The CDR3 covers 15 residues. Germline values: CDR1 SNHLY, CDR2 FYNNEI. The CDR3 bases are TGTGCCAGCAGTGAGCTGGGACAGACTAATGAAAAACTGTTTTTT. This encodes CASSELGQTNEKLFF.

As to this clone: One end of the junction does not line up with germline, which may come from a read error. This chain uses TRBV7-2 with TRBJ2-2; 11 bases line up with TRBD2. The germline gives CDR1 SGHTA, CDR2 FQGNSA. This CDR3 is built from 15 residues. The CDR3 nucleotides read TGTGCCAGCAACTTAGCGGGGGGGCTCACCGGGGAGCTGTTTTTT. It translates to CASNLAGGLTGELFF.

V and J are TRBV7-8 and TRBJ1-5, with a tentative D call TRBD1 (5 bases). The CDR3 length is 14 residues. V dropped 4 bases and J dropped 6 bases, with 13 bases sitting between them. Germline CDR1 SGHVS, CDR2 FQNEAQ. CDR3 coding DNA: TGTGCCAGCAGCTCGGGTCGTCAGGGTCAGCCCCAGCATTTT. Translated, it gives CASSSGRQGQPQHF.

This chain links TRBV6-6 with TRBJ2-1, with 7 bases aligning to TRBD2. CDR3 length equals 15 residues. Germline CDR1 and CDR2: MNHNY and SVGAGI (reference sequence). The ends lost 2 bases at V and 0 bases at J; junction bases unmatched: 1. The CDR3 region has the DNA TGTGCCAGCAGTTACGGCGGGAGCTCCTACAATGAGCAGTTCTTC. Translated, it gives CASSYGGSSYNEQFF.

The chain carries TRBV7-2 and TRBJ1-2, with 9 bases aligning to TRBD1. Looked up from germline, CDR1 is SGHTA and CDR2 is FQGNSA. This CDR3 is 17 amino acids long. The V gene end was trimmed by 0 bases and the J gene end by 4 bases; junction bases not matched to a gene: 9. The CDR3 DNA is TGTGCCAGCAGCTTAGCAGGGGACAGGGTTTCGCGCTATGGCTACACCTTC. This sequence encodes CASSLAGDRVSRYGYTF.

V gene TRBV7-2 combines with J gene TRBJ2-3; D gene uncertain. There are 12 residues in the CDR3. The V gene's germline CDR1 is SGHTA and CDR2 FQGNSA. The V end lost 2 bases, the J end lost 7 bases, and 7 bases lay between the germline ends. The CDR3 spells CASSLPLNTQYF. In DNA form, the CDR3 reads TGTGCCAGCAGCTTACCACTGAATACGCAGTATTTT.

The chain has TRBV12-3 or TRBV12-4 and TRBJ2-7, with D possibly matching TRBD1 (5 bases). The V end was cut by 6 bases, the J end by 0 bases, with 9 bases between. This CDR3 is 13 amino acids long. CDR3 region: CASRDTNSYEQYF. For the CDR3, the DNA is TGTGCCAGCAGGGACACTAACTCCTACGAGCAGTACTTC.

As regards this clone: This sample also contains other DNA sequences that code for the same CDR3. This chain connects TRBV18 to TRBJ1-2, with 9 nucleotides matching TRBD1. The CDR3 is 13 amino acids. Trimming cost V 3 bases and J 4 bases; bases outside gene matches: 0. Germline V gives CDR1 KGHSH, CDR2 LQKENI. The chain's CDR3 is CASSPDRGYGYTF. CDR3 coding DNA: TGTGCCAGCTCACCGGACAGGGGCTATGGCTACACCTTC.

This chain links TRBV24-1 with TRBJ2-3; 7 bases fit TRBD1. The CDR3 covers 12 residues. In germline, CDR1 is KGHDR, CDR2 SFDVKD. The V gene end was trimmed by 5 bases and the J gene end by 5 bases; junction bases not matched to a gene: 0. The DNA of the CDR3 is TGTGCCACCAGTGGACAGGGAGATACGCAGTATTTT. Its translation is CATSGQGDTQYF.

The CDR3 DNA is TGTGCCAGCAGTTTAAGTCGCGTCGAGCAGTACTTC. This translates into CASSLSRVEQYF. This sequence joins TRBV28 and TRBJ2-7, with D hard to call. Germline CDR1 MDHEN, CDR2 SYDVKM. Trimming removed 2 bases at V and 6 bases at J, with 8 bases between. The CDR3 is made up of 12 amino acids.

The CDR3 sequence is CASSETGDKQYF. DNA for the CDR3: TGTGCCAGTAGCGAGACAGGGGATAAGCAGTACTTC. This rearrangement joins TRBV19 to TRBJ2-7, with 8 bases aligning to TRBD1. Germline lookup yields CDR1 LNHDA and CDR2 SQIVND (reference sequence). The ends lost 6 bases at V and 8 bases at J; junction bases unmatched: 6. The CDR3 length is 12 residues.

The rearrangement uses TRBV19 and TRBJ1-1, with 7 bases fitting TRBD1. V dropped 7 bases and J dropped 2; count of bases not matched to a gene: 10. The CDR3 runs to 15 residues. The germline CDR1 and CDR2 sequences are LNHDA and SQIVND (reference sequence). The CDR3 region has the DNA TGTGCCAGTATCCCGCCAGGGGGAGGAAACACTGAAGCTTTCTTT. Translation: CASIPPGGGNTEAFF.

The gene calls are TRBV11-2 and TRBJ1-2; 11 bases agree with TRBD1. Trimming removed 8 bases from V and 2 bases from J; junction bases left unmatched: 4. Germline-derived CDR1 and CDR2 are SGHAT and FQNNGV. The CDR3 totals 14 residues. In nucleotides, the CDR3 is TGTGCCAGCTCGGGACAGGGGGGGAACTATGGCTACACCTTC. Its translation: CASSGQGGNYGYTF.

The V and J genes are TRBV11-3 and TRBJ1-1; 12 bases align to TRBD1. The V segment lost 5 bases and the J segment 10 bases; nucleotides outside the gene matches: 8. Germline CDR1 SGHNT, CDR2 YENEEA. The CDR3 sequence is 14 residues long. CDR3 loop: CASSPGTGGWGAFF. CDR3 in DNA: TGTGCCAGCAGCCCCGGGACAGGGGGCTGGGGAGCTTTCTTT.

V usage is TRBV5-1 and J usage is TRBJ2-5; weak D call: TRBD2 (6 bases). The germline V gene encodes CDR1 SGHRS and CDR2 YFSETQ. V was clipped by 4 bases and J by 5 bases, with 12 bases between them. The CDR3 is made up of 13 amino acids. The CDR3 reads CASSGGVAETQYF. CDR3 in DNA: TGCGCCAGCAGCGGAGGGGTGGCGGAGACCCAGTACTTC.

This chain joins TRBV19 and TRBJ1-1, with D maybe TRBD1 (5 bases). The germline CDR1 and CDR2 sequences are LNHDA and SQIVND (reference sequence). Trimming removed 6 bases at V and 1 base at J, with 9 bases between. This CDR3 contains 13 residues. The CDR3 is CASSPGGNTEAFF. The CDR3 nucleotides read TGTGCCAGTAGCCCGGGGGGGAACACTGAAGCTTTCTTT.

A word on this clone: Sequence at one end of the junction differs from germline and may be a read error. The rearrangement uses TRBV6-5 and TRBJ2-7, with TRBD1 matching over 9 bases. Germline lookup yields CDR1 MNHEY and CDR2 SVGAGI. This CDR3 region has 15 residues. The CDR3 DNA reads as TGTGCCAGCAGATACTCGGGACAGGGCTCCTACGAGCAGTACTTC. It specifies CASRYSGQGSYEQYF.

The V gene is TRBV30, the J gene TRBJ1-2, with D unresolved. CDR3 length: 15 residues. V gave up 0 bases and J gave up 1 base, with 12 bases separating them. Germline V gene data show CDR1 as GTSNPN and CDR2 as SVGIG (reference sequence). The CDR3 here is CAWSVTRSLNYGYTF. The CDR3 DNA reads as TGTGCCTGGAGTGTAACCAGGTCCCTTAACTATGGCTACACCTTC.

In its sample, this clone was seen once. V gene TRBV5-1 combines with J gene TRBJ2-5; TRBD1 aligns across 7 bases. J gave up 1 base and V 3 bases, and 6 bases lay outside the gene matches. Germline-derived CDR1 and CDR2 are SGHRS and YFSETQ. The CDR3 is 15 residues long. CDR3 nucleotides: TGCGCCAGCAGCTATGCCGGGACAGTCCAAGAGACCCAGTACTTC. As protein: CASSYAGTVQETQYF.

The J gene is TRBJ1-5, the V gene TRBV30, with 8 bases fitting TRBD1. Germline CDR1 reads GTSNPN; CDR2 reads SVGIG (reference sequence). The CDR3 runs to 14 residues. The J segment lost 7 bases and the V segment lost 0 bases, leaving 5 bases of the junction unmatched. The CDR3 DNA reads TGTGCCTGGAGTGTAGGGACAGGCGGCCAGCCCCAGCATTTT. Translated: CAWSVGTGGQPQHF.